The 11 T cell receptor beta chains listed next were all sequenced from one sample in a study of blood T cell repertoires in COVID-19. Assay: immunoSEQ multiplex PCR; the TCRdb copy retains only in-frame clones and omits some. Among about 130,000 clones, around four fifths were seen once, and the ten largest hold 10% to 15%. What was sequenced was peripheral blood. The receptors were sampled from a man aged 60 to 69 with acute or convalescent COVID-19.

The V gene is TRBV2, the J gene TRBJ2-2; 11 nucleotides line up with TRBD2. Germline V gives CDR1 SNHLY, CDR2 FYNNEI. Trimming at V came to 8 bases and at J to 5 bases, leaving 4 bases not matched to a gene. The CDR3 spans 14 residues. In nucleotides, the CDR3 is TGTGCCAGCGGGGCTAGCGGGAGGACCGGGGAGCTGTTTTTT. Its protein is CASGASGRTGELFF. Using reference TRBV2 and TRBJ2-2 for the parts outside the CDR3, the full variable domain is EPEVTQTPSHQVTQMGQEVILRCVPISNHLYFYWYRQILGQKVEFLVSFYNNEISEKSEIFDDQFSVERPDGSNFTLKIRSTKLEDSAMYFCASGASGRTGELFFGEGSRLTVL.

The chain is built from TRBV28 and TRBJ1-2; TRBD1 matches at 9 bases. Germline V gene sequence: CDR1 MDHEN, CDR2 SYDVKM. This CDR3 spans 13 amino acids. V was pared by 5 bases and J by 3 bases, with 1 base of the junction left unmatched. For the CDR3, the DNA is TGTGCCAGCAGTACAGGGGGCGACTATGGCTACACCTTC. Residues: CASSTGGDYGYTF.

The rearrangement joins TRBV7-2 to TRBJ2-2; D possibly corresponds to TRBD2 (6 bases). V lost 3 bases and J lost 4, with 12 bases in between. From germline, CDR1 is SGHTA and CDR2 FQGNSA. This CDR3 is built from 15 residues. The CDR3 nucleotides are TGTGCCAGCAGCTTTGAGCCTAGCGTCACCGGGGAGCTGTTTTTT. Its protein product is CASSFEPSVTGELFF.

This clone has a handful of counts. Mismatch with germline at one junction end may stem from a read error. V is TRBV30 and J is TRBJ1-3, with unresolved D. Germline assignment: CDR1 GTSNPN and CDR2 SVGIG (reference sequence). This CDR3 region has 10 residues. The CDR3 is CGVERNTIYF. The CDR3, as DNA: TGCGGGGTCGAGAGAAACACCATATATTTT. The full variable domain, with the rest looked up from reference TRBV30 and TRBJ1-3, is SQTIHQWPATLVQPVGSPLSLECTVEGTSNPNLYWYRQAAGRGLQLLFYSVGIGQISSEVPQNLSASRPQDRQFILSSKKLLLSDSGFYLCGVERNTIYFGEGSWLTVV.

This clone has a single count. The V and J genes are TRBV6-5 and TRBJ1-2; TRBD1 agrees at 7 bases. The CDR3 is 15 amino acids. V was clipped by 0 bases and J by 4 bases; unmatched bases: 5. Germline V CDR1 and CDR2: MNHEY, SVGAGI. CDR3 sequence: CASSYSQTGVYGYTF. The CDR3 region has the DNA TGTGCCAGCAGTTACTCCCAAACAGGGGTCTATGGCTACACCTTC.

This clone was seen a few times. The chain combines TRBV6-1 with TRBJ1-1; no firm D call. Per the germline V gene, CDR1 is MNHNS and CDR2 is SASEGT. The CDR3 length is 13 residues. Trimming removed 2 bases at V and 1 base at J, with 5 bases between. CDR3: CASSESRNTEAFF. CDR3 nucleotides: TGTGCCAGCAGTGAAAGCCGGAACACTGAAGCTTTCTTT.

In this sample, this clone turned up once. J is TRBJ2-7 and V is TRBV7-8, with a weak D call TRBD2 (6 bases). Germline CDR1 is SGHVS and CDR2 is FQNEAQ. This CDR3 is built from 15 residues. Trimming shortened V by 3 bases and J by 0 bases, and 12 bases separated the two germline ends. The CDR3 protein is CASSLGGSSSYEQYF. The CDR3 DNA follows: TGTGCCAGCAGCTTGGGGGGTTCTAGCTCCTACGAGCAGTACTTC.

This clone was detected once. The V call is TRBV19, the J call TRBJ1-4, with D possibly matching TRBD1 (6 bases). The germline CDR1 and CDR2 sequences are LNHDA and SQIVND (reference sequence). The CDR3 extends over 14 amino acids. The V end lost 8 bases, the J end lost 8 bases, and 18 bases lay between the germline ends. The CDR3 region is CASSRDNGREKLFF. CDR3 nucleotides: TGTGCCAGTTCCCGGGACAACGGTCGGGAAAAACTGTTTTTT.

V gene TRBV5-1 combines with J gene TRBJ2-2, with D perhaps matching TRBD1 (6 bases). Germline values: CDR1 SGHRS, CDR2 YFSETQ. This CDR3 is built from 15 residues. V lost 1 base and J 0 bases, leaving 7 bases between the germline ends. This CDR3 reads CASSLSGANTGELFF. As DNA, the CDR3 is TGCGCCAGCAGCTTGTCAGGGGCGAACACCGGGGAGCTGTTTTTT.

J is TRBJ1-2 and V is TRBV7-2, with a weak D call TRBD1 (5 bases). The CDR3 contains 16 residues. Germline V gene data show CDR1 as SGHTA and CDR2 as FQGNSA. V lost 6 bases, J lost 0 bases, and 17 bases lay in between. CDR3: CASSPMSGYSNYGYTF. The CDR3 bases are TGTGCCAGCAGTCCTATGTCAGGGTATTCTAACTATGGCTACACCTTC. The full variable domain, with the rest looked up from reference TRBV7-2 and TRBJ1-2, is GAGVSQSPSNKVTEKGKDVELRCDPISGHTALYWYRQSLGQGLEFLIYFQGNSAPDKSGLPSDRFSAERTGGSVSTLTIQRTQQEDSAVYLCASSPMSGYSNYGYTFGSGTRLTVV.

This chain joins TRBV3-1 (or the pseudogene TRBV3-2) and TRBJ2-7; 12 bases agree with TRBD2. The junction had 5 bases not matched to a gene; V was cut back by 4 bases and J by 1 base. This CDR3 has 16 amino acids. Looked up from germline, CDR1 is LGHDT and CDR2 is YNNKEL (reference sequence). As DNA, the CDR3 is TGTGCCAGCAGCCCATCACTAGCGGGAGGATCCTACGAGCAGTACTTC. It translates to CASSPSLAGGSYEQYF.